The 26 T cell receptor beta chains below were found in one sample sequenced in a study of Ad26.COV2.S vaccination and SARS-CoV-2 variants. Profiled with immunoSEQ multiplex PCR; TCRdb holds only in-frame clones, not every one. The sample has about 410,000 clones, more than 85% seen once. Treatment here: about 20 received Ad26.COV2.S at low or high dose, single or two shots; roughly five received placebo; per-sample allocation not given. The investigators took samples on day 63 after the first vaccine or placebo injection. Here the sequenced sample was peripheral blood, taken in a trial of Ad26.COV2.S vaccine versus placebo. These receptors all stem from a person between 18 and 59 years old who received the Ad26.COV2.S COVID-19 vaccine or a placebo.

Details on this clone: The junction differs from germline at one of its ends, possibly a read error. The chain employs TRBV2 and TRBJ2-5, with a weak D call TRBD2 (6 bases). Looked up from germline, CDR1 is SNHLY and CDR2 is FYNNEI. The CDR3 extends over 16 amino acids. CDR3 coding DNA: TGTGCCAGCTGTGACAAGCGCGGGGTCTTGGCGGAGACCCAGTACTTC. Protein product: CASCDKRGVLAETQYF.

This clone was observed a handful of times. V and J are TRBV10-3 and TRBJ1-1; 9 nucleotides agree with TRBD1. The J segment lost 10 bases and the V segment lost 3 bases, leaving 9 bases of the junction unmatched. The CDR3 is 14 amino acids. Per germline, CDR1 ENHRY and CDR2 SYGVKD. This CDR3 reads CAISETQGAIPAFF. The CDR3 coding sequence is TGTGCCATCAGTGAAACACAGGGGGCAATTCCAGCTTTCTTT.

This clone was counted only a few times. The V gene is TRBV27, the J gene TRBJ1-5; 7 positions match TRBD1. Germline V gene sequence: CDR1 MNHEY, CDR2 SMNVEV (reference sequence). This CDR3 spans 16 amino acids. The V and J ends lost 6 bases and 0 bases, in that order; junction bases with no gene match: 8. CDR3 amino acids: CASSQQGTYSNQPQHF. The CDR3 bases are TGTGCCAGCAGCCAACAGGGGACCTATAGCAATCAGCCCCAGCATTTT.

V gene TRBV30 combines with J gene TRBJ1-1; D is perhaps TRBD1 (5 bases). CDR1 and CDR2 from the germline V gene are GTSNPN and SVGIG (reference sequence). Trimming cost V 0 bases and J 5 bases, with 10 bases left between them. CDR3 length: 13 residues. The CDR3 loop reads CAWSVKWGTEAFF. The CDR3 DNA is TGTGCCTGGAGTGTAAAATGGGGGACTGAAGCTTTCTTT.

The chain uses TRBV7-8 and TRBJ2-3; 8 bases are a match to TRBD2. The V and J ends lost 5 bases and 3 bases, in that order; junction bases with no gene match: 10. The CDR3 is 16 amino acids. Germline V gene lookup returns CDR1 SGHVS and CDR2 FQNEAQ. CDR3 in DNA: TGTGCCAGCAGCACTGGACTAGCCCTGGGGACAGATACGCAGTATTTT. This codes for CASSTGLALGTDTQYF.

This clone was observed a handful of times. V usage is TRBV7-6 and J usage is TRBJ1-6; D is undetermined. Germline V gene data show CDR1 as SGHVS and CDR2 as FNYEAQ. This CDR3 has 15 residues. V was cut by 2 bases and J by 5 bases, with 10 bases left in between. The CDR3 sequence: CASSLMAADNSPLHF. DNA of the CDR3: TGTGCCAGCAGCTTAATGGCAGCTGATAATTCACCCCTCCACTTT.

The CDR3 is CASSLGSTGGDYGYTF. CDR3 DNA sequence: TGTGCCAGCAGCTTGGGTTCGACAGGGGGCGACTATGGCTACACCTTC. The chain carries TRBV5-6 and TRBJ1-2, with 10 bases that match TRBD1. The ends lost 0 bases at V and 3 bases at J; junction bases unmatched: 5. Germline assignment: CDR1 SGHDT and CDR2 YYEEEE. This CDR3 spans 16 amino acids.

This sequence joins TRBV6-6 and TRBJ1-2, with a tentative D call TRBD1 (5 bases). The CDR3 runs 14 residues. In germline, CDR1 is MNHNY, CDR2 SVGAGI (reference sequence). V was shortened by 7 bases and J by 1 base, with 13 bases between the two germline ends. The CDR3 loop is CASIPGPGNYGYTF. DNA for the CDR3: TGTGCCAGCATCCCGGGACCGGGTAACTATGGCTACACCTTC.

This chain uses TRBV24-1 with TRBJ1-5; maybe TRBD1 (6 bases). With 3 bases removed from V and 6 bases from J, the gap between germline ends came to 17 bases. The germline CDR1 and CDR2 sequences are KGHDR and SFDVKD. This CDR3 is 16 amino acids long. The CDR3 DNA sequence: TGTGCCACCAGTGATCCCGCCGTGGGGGCTGGTCAGCCCCAGCATTTT. Amino acids: CATSDPAVGAGQPQHF.

J is TRBJ2-5 and V is TRBV3-1 (or the pseudogene TRBV3-2); D is unclear. V dropped 0 bases and J dropped 10 bases, with 15 bases sitting between them. CDR3 length: 14 amino acids. Germline V gene lookup returns CDR1 LGHDT and CDR2 YNNKEL (reference sequence). CDR3 protein: CASSQEVSLPYQYF. In nucleotides, the CDR3 is TGTGCCAGCAGCCAAGAGGTGTCTTTGCCTTACCAGTACTTC.

The V and J genes are TRBV10-3 and TRBJ2-7; D tentatively fits TRBD1 or TRBD2 (6 bases each). In germline, CDR1 is ENHRY, CDR2 SYGVKD. Trimming shortened V by 3 bases and J by 4 bases, and 13 bases separated the two germline ends. The CDR3 length is 14 residues. Here the CDR3 DNA reads TGTGCCATCAGTGATGGGGGGCTCTCGTACGAGCAGTACTTC. As protein: CAISDGGLSYEQYF.

The chain is built from TRBV29-1 and TRBJ1-5, with TRBD1 matching over 7 bases. The germline CDR1 and CDR2 sequences are SQVTM and ANQGSEA. V lost 4 bases and J lost 3; bases outside the gene matches: 6. This CDR3 comprises 14 residues. The DNA for the CDR3 is TGCAGCGTTGGGACGGGACAGCTCAATCAGCCCCAGCATTTT. Its translation: CSVGTGQLNQPQHF.

This CDR3 is CASSFSDRLGDEQFF. CDR3 DNA: TGTGCCAGCAGTTTCTCCGACAGGTTGGGTGATGAGCAGTTCTTC. The chain employs TRBV27 and TRBJ2-1; weak D call: TRBD1 (6 bases). V dropped 3 bases and J dropped 8 bases, with 17 bases sitting between them. The CDR3 is 15 amino acids. Germline assignment: CDR1 MNHEY and CDR2 SMNVEV (reference sequence).

This chain connects TRBV6-5 to TRBJ2-2; D possibly corresponds to TRBD2 (6 bases). The CDR3 length is 14 residues. The germline V gene has CDR1 MNHEY and CDR2 SVGAGI. Trimming stripped 6 bases from V and 5 bases from J, with 13 bases between. CDR3 coding DNA: TGTGCCAGCAGGCCCGGGGGAGGAACCGGGGAGCTGTTTTTT. Protein: CASRPGGGTGELFF.

The sample holds one count of this clone. The chain couples TRBV29-1 to TRBJ1-1; 7 bases map to TRBD1. Germline trimming cut 6 bases from V and 2 bases from J; bases unmatched to any gene: 6. Per germline, CDR1 SQVTM and CDR2 ANQGSEA. The CDR3 has 13 residues. The CDR3 spells CSVLGQINTEAFF. For the CDR3, the DNA is TGCAGCGTCTTGGGACAGATCAACACTGAAGCTTTCTTT.

The J gene is TRBJ2-2, the V gene TRBV5-5, with D possibly being TRBD1 (6 bases). This CDR3 has 15 residues. The germline V gene encodes CDR1 SGHKS and CDR2 YYEKEE (reference sequence). Trimming pared 4 bases from V and 0 bases from J, leaving 10 bases between. Here the CDR3 reads CASSPRTANTGELFF. CDR3 sequence (DNA): TGTGCCAGCAGCCCAAGGACAGCGAACACCGGGGAGCTGTTTTTT.

The CDR3 sequence: CAISGQGDNYGYTF. The DNA for the CDR3 is TGTGCCATCAGTGGACAGGGGGATAACTATGGCTACACCTTC. The V call is TRBV10-3, the J call TRBJ1-2, with TRBD1 identical over 9 bases. Unmatched junction bases numbered 1, after V lost 4 bases and J lost 1 base. This CDR3 contains 14 residues. Per the germline V gene, CDR1 is ENHRY and CDR2 is SYGVKD.

In the case of this clone: Other DNA sequences of this sample code for an identical CDR3. The chain carries TRBV5-1 and TRBJ1-6, with D possibly matching TRBD1 (6 bases). Trimming shortened V by 4 bases and J by 7 bases, and 9 bases separated the two germline ends. The CDR3 sequence is 13 residues long. CDR1 is SGHRS and CDR2 is YFSETQ in the germline V gene. CDR3 nucleotides: TGCGCCAGCAGCCTGGACAGCAATTCACCCCTCCACTTT. It specifies CASSLDSNSPLHF.

The V and J genes are TRBV6-1 and TRBJ1-4; 8 nucleotides align to TRBD1. This CDR3 is 15 amino acids long. Trimming removed 3 bases from V and 8 bases from J; junction bases left unmatched: 8. Germline V CDR1 and CDR2: MNHNS, SASEGT. CDR3 sequence reads: CASSESGQGFEKLFF. CDR3 nucleotide sequence: TGTGCCAGCAGTGAGTCAGGACAGGGCTTCGAAAAACTGTTTTTT.

The CDR3 nucleotides read TGTGCCAGTAGTATCCAACTCAGGGACATCGCTAACTATGGCTACACCTTC. Its translation is CASSIQLRDIANYGYTF. The chain links TRBV19 to TRBJ1-2, with D possibly matching TRBD1 (6 bases). Trimming left V 3 bases short and J 0 bases short, with 17 bases between. Germline-derived CDR1 and CDR2 are LNHDA and SQIVND (reference sequence). This CDR3 has 17 residues.

This chain uses TRBV5-6 with TRBJ1-2; D is ambiguous. Trimming stripped 4 bases from V and 8 bases from J, with 18 bases between. The CDR3 sequence is 14 residues long. Germline values: CDR1 SGHDT, CDR2 YYEEEE. The CDR3: CASSLWGGSEGYTF. For the CDR3, the DNA is TGTGCCAGCAGCCTCTGGGGAGGATCAGAGGGCTACACCTTC.

The chain recombines TRBV5-4 with TRBJ2-6; TRBD2 matches at 15 bases. V gave up 4 bases and J gave up 3 bases; unmatched junction bases: 5. The CDR3 contains 18 residues. Germline V lookup: CDR1 SGHNT, CDR2 YYREEE (reference sequence). CDR3 DNA: TGTGCCAGCAGCCCCGGACTAGCGGGGGGGCGTGGGGCCAACGTCCTGACTTTC. This gives the protein CASSPGLAGGRGANVLTF.

The chain carries TRBV3-1 (or the pseudogene TRBV3-2) and TRBJ2-1; D tentatively fits TRBD1 or TRBD2 (5 bases each). The CDR3 has 12 amino acids. V shed 3 bases and J shed 11 bases, with 11 bases lying between them. In germline, CDR1 is LGHDT, CDR2 YNNKEL (reference sequence). CDR3 residues: CASSHEGPQQFF. DNA of the CDR3: TGTGCCAGCAGCCATGAGGGACCCCAGCAGTTCTTC.

The rearrangement uses TRBV2 and TRBJ1-6, with 7 bases fitting TRBD1. Trimming cost V 3 bases and J 0 bases; bases outside gene matches: 11. From germline, CDR1 is SNHLY and CDR2 FYNNEI. CDR3 length: 19 amino acids. The DNA for the CDR3 is TGTGCCAGCAGTGATTGGGGACAGATACTACTCTCCTATAATTCACCCCTCCACTTT. It encodes CASSDWGQILLSYNSPLHF.

This clone was counted only a few times. The V and J genes are TRBV9 and TRBJ2-2; the D call may be TRBD1 or TRBD2 (5 bases each). Germline assignment: CDR1 SGDLS and CDR2 YYNGEE. V was cut by 5 bases and J by 0 bases, with 11 bases left in between. This CDR3 is built from 15 residues. CDR3 bases: TGTGCCAGCAGGATACAGGACTCGAACACCGGGGAGCTGTTTTTT. Its translation: CASRIQDSNTGELFF.

The chain links TRBV27 to TRBJ2-2, with 7 positions matching TRBD2. With V trimmed by 6 bases and J by 5 bases, 0 bases remained unmatched. The CDR3 extends over 12 amino acids. The germline V gene has CDR1 MNHEY and CDR2 SMNVEV (reference sequence). For the CDR3, the DNA is TGTGCCAGCAGGCGGGGGACCGGGGAGCTGTTTTTT. Amino acids: CASRRGTGELFF.